These 7 T cell receptor beta chains were sequenced from one sample in a study of identical twins. One entry per CDR3 protein results from TCRdb running MiXCR on the 5' RACE reads. The repertoire holds approximately 680,000 distinct CDR3 sequences, with just over 7% as singletons. The sample also formed part of further work on yellow fever vaccine responses in identical twins.

Sequenced input: PBMCs. The receptors stem from a young woman in good health.

This chain uses TRBV15 with TRBJ2-5, with D unclear. CDR3 size: 13 residues. CDR1 and CDR2 (germline): LNHNV, YYDKDF (reference sequence). Trimming left V 3 bases short and J 0 bases short, with 5 bases between. CDR3: CATSSDNQETQYF. The CDR3 coding sequence is TGTGCCACCAGCAGTGACAACCAAGAGACCCAGTACTTC.

There are a few counts of this clonotype. This rearrangement joins TRBV11-1 to TRBJ2-1; D is perhaps TRBD1 or TRBD2 (5 bases each). Per germline, CDR1 SGHAT and CDR2 FQDESV (reference sequence). The CDR3 sequence is 20 residues long. V was shortened by 2 bases and J by 0 bases, with 23 bases between the two germline ends. CDR3 protein: CASSLTRGSQLGVSYNEQFF. The CDR3 bases are TGTGCCAGCAGCTTAACACGCGGGTCTCAGTTAGGGGTCTCCTACAATGAGCAGTTCTTC.

This clonotype was counted many times. The CDR3 nucleotides are TGTGCCAGCAGTTTACTAGGGACCTTTTACGAGCAGTACGTC. Translated: CASSLLGTFYEQYV. The rearrangement links TRBV28 to TRBJ2-7; possibly TRBD1 or TRBD2 for D (5 bases each). CDR3 length: 14 residues. Per the germline V gene, CDR1 is MDHEN and CDR2 is SYDVKM. The V gene lost 2 bases and the J gene lost 4 bases, with 12 bases spanning the gap.

The table lists this clonotype with a few counts. J is TRBJ2-4 and V is TRBV6-1; D assignment may be TRBD1 or TRBD2 (5 bases each). Germline CDR1 and CDR2: MNHNS and SASEGT. This CDR3 is 17 amino acids long. Between the trimmed V and J ends, which lost 0 bases and 0 bases, there was a span of 12 bases. The CDR3 nucleotides are TGTGCCAGCAGTGAAGCAGGGACGATGGTAGCCAAAAACATTCAGTACTTC. Translating gives CASSEAGTMVAKNIQYF.

The chain has TRBV3-1 and TRBJ1-2; possible D gene TRBD1, 5 bases. Trimming stripped 7 bases from V and 6 bases from J, with 18 bases between. This CDR3 is 14 amino acids long. From germline, CDR1 is LGHDT and CDR2 YNNKEL (reference sequence). CDR3 nucleotides: TGTGCCAGCACCCGGGGGGTAGGTAGAGATGGCTACACCTTC. It translates to CASTRGVGRDGYTF.

This clonotype showed up just a few times. This chain links TRBV3-1 with TRBJ2-4; 10 nucleotides line up with TRBD2. Germline V CDR1 and CDR2: LGHDT, YNNKEL (reference sequence). The J segment lost 0 bases and the V segment lost 2 bases, leaving 1 base of the junction unmatched. The CDR3 is made up of 16 amino acids. The CDR3 nucleotides read TGTGCCAGCAGCCAAACTAGCGGGATAGCCAAAAACATTCAGTACTTC. Translating it yields CASSQTSGIAKNIQYF.

In nucleotides, the CDR3 is TGTGCCAGCAGTGAACGTAAACCTCTCGGGGGGGGCCCTTGGTACGAGCAGTACTTC. Its translation: CASSERKPLGGGPWYEQYF. The chain employs TRBV6-1 and TRBJ2-7; 8 nucleotides align to TRBD2. The CDR3 is 19 amino acids. CDR1 is MNHNS and CDR2 is SASEGT in the germline V gene. The ends lost 2 bases at V and 4 bases at J; junction bases unmatched: 19.